This paragraph covers one TCR beta chain sequence. The CDR3 is 17 amino acids. The V and J ends lost 1 base and 5 bases, in that order; junction bases with no gene match: 12. Per germline, CDR1 SGHTA and CDR2 FQGTGA. The data originate from a study of blood T cell repertoires in COVID-19. Study details: Material from acute and convalescent COVID-19 was sourced from the United States, Italy and Spain. From T cells, B-cell-depleted T cells, or PBMCs came the material, which was cDNA or gDNA.

The data were produced by immunoSEQ multiplex PCR, yet TCRdb's version contains in-frame clones alone and is incomplete. The repertoire consists of over 100,000 clones, with approximately 80% occurring once and the leading ten covering approximately 4.5%. Sequenced: peripheral blood. The TCR originated in a human donor in a cohort sampled during active COVID-19. This chain joins TRBV7-3 and TRBJ2-5, with 8 bases fitting TRBD1. The CDR3 sequence: CASSLMASRGPGETQYF. The CDR3 nucleotides read TGTGCCAGCAGCTTAATGGCCTCCAGGGGGCCAGGGGAGACCCAGTACTTC. Variable domain in full (rest from reference TRBV7-3 and TRBJ2-5): GAGVSQTPSNKVTEKGKYVELRCDPISGHTALYWYRQSLGQGPEFLIYFQGTGAADDSGLPNDRFFAVRPEGSVSTLKIQRTERGDSAVYLCASSLMASRGPGETQYFGPGTRLLVL.